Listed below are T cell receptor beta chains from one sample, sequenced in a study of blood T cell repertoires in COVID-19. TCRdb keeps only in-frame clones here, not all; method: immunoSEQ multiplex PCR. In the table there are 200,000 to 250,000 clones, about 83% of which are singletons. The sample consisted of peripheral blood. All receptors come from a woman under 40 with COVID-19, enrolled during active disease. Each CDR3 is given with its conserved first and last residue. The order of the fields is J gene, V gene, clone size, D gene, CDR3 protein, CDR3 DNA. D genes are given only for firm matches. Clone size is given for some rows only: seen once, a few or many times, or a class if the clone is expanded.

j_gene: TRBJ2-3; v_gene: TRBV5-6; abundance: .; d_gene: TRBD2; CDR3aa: CASSLIAGSTDTQYF; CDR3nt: TGTGCCAGCAGCTTGATAGCGGGGAGCACAGATACGCAGTATTTT
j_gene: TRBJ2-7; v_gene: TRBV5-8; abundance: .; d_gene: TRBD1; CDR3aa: CASSRGQVGRGSYEQYF; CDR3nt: TGTGCCAGCAGCAGAGGACAGGTCGGGCGAGGATCCTACGAGCAGTACTTC
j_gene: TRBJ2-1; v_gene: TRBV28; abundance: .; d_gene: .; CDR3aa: CASWVGAGNEQFF; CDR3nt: TGTGCCAGCTGGGTAGGGGCCGGCAATGAGCAGTTCTTC
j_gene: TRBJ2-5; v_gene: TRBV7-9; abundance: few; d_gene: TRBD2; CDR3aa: CASSSAGIVAGGPSETQYF; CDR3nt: TGTGCCAGCAGCTCCGCCGGAATAGTAGCGGGGGGGCCGAGTGAGACCCAGTACTTC
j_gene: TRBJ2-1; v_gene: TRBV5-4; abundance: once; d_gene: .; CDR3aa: CASSVSGTFNEQFF; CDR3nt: TGTGCCAGCAGCGTTTCCGGGACTTTCAATGAGCAGTTCTTC
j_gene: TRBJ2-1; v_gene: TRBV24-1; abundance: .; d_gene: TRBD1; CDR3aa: CATSTTGTNEQFF; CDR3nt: TGTGCCACCAGCACGACAGGGACGAATGAGCAGTTCTTC
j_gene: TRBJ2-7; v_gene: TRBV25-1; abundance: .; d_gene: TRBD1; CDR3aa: CASREQGREQYF; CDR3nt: TGTGCCAGCAGGGAACAGGGGCGCGAGCAGTACTTC
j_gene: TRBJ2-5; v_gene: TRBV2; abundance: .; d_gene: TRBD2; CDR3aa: CASSPGLAGGWETQYF; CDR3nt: TGTGCCAGCAGTCCGGGACTAGCGGGAGGGTGGGAGACCCAGTACTTC
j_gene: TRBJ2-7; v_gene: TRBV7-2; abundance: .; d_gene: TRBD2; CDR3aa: CASSPVPPGLASGGEQYF; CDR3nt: TGTGCCAGCAGCCCCGTTCCGCCGGGACTAGCGTCGGGGGGCGAGCAGTACTTC
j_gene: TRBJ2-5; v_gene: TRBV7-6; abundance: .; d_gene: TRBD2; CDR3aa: CASTSILASGRAVETQYF; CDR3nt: TGTGCCAGCACCTCGATCCTGGCTAGCGGGAGGGCCGTGGAGACCCAGTACTTC
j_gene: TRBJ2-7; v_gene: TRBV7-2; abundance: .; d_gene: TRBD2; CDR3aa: CASSLRGRMEQYF; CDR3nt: TGTGCCAGCAGCTTACGCGGGAGAATGGAGCAGTACTTC
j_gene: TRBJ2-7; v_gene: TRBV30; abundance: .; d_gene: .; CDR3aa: CAWGGRLNLYEQYF; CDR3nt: TGTGCCTGGGGGGGGAGGCTGAACCTCTACGAGCAGTACTTC
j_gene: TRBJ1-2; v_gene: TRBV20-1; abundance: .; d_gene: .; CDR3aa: CSASPLDSQKFYGYTF; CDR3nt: TGCAGTGCTAGTCCCCTGGACAGCCAGAAGTTCTATGGCTACACCTTC
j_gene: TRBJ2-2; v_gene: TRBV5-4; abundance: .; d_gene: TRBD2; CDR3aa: CASSRSGGSTGELFF; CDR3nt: TGTGCCAGCAGCCGTAGCGGGGGATCCACCGGGGAGCTGTTTTTT
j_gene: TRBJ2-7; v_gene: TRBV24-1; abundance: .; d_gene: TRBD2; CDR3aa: CATTSGRGEQYF; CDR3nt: TGTGCCACCACTAGCGGGAGGGGGGAGCAGTACTTC
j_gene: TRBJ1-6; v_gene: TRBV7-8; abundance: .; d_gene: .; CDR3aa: CASTLSSTADFLSPLHF; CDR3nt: TGTGCCAGCACCCTGAGTAGTACCGCGGATTTTTTATCACCCCTCCACTTT
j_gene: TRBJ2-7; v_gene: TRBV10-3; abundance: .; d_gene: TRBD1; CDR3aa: CAISGGGDRPLPSYEQYF; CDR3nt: TGTGCCATCAGTGGTGGCGGGGACAGGCCATTGCCCTCCTACGAGCAGTACTTC
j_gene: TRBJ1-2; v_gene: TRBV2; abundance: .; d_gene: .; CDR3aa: CASSEETARRGGYTF; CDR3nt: TGTGCCAGCAGTGAGGAGACAGCGAGGCGGGGTGGCTACACCTTC
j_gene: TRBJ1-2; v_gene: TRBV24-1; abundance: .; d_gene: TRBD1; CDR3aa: CATSDTRQGIYGYTF; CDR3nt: TGTGCCACCAGTGATACCAGACAGGGTATTTATGGCTACACCTTC
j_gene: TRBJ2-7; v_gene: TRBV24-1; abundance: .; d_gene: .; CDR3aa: CATSAPHSGCSYEQYF; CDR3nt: TGTGCCACCAGTGCCCCCCATAGCGGATGCTCCTACGAGCAGTACTTC
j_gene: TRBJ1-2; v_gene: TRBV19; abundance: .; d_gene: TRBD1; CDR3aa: CASSTSGQARGYTF; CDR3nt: TGTGCCAGTAGTACTTCAGGACAGGCCAGAGGCTACACCTTC
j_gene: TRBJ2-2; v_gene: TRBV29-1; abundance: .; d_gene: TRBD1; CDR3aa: CSTQTGAGELFF; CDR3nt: TGCAGCACCCAAACAGGGGCCGGGGAGCTGTTTTTT
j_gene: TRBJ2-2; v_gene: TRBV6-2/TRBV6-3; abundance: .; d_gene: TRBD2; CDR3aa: CASSFSPGTSGTFTGELFF; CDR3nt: TGTGCCAGCAGTTTTAGTCCTGGGACTAGCGGGACTTTTACCGGGGAGCTGTTTTTT
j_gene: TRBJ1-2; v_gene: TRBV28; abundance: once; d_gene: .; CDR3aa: CASSFAGANYGYTF; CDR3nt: TGTGCCAGCAGTTTTGCCGGAGCTAACTATGGCTACACCTTC
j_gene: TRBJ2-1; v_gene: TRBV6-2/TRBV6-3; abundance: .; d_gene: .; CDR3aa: CASSYWGDNEQFF; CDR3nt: TGTGCCAGCAGTTACTGGGGCGACAATGAGCAGTTCTTC
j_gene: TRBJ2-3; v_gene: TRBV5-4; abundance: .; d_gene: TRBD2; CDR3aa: CASSLGGSGTDTQYF; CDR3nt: TGTGCCAGCAGCTTGGGCGGGAGTGGCACAGATACGCAGTATTTT
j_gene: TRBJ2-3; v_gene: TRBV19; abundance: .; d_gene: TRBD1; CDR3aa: CASSILVTGATTDTQYF; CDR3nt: TGTGCCAGTAGTATACTCGTCACAGGGGCGACCACAGATACGCAGTATTTT
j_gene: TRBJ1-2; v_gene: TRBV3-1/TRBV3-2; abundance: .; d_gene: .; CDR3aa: CASSQDGGVLNNYGYTF; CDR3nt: TGTGCCAGCAGCCAAGATGGGGGCGTTCTCAATAACTATGGCTACACCTTC
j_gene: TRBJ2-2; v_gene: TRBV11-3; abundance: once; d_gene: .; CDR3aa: CASSDTRRFANTGELFF; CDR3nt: TGTGCCAGCAGTGATACCAGGAGGTTCGCGAACACCGGGGAGCTGTTTTTT
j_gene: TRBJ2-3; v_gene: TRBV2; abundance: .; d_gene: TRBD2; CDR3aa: CASSHSVSGGGTDTQYF; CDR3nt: TGTGCCAGCAGTCACTCCGTTAGCGGGGGTGGTACAGATACGCAGTATTTT
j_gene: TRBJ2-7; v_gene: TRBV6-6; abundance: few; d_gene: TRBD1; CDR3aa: CASSPQGELAQYF; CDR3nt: TGTGCCAGCAGCCCCCAGGGGGAGTTGGCGCAGTACTTC
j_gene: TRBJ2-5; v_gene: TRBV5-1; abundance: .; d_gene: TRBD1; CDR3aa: CASSGDRAETQYF; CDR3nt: TGCGCCAGCAGCGGGGACAGGGCAGAGACCCAGTACTTC
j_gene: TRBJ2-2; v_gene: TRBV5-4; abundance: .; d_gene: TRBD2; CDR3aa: CASSPGLAGSTGELFF; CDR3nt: TGTGCCAGCAGCCCGGGACTAGCGGGATCTACCGGGGAGCTGTTTTTT
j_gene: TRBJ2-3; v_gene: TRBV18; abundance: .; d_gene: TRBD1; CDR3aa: CASSRDRGTDTQYF; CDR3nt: TGTGCCAGCTCCCGGGACAGGGGCACAGATACGCAGTATTTT
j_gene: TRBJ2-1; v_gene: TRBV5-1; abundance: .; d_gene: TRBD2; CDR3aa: CASSLAGERYNEQFF; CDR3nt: TGCGCCAGCAGCCTAGCGGGGGAGCGATACAATGAGCAGTTCTTC
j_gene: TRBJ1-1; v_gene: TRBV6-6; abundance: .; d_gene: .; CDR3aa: CGRVLEAFF; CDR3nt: TGTGGTCGAGTTCTCGAAGCTTTCTTT
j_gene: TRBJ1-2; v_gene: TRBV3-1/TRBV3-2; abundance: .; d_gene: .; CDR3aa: CASSQDPSLNYGYTF; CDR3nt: TGTGCCAGCAGCCAAGATCCGTCGCTAAACTATGGCTACACCTTC
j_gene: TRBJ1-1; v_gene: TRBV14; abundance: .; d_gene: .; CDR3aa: CASSLDSRQAFF; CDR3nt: TGTGCCAGCAGCCTCGACAGCAGGCAAGCTTTCTTT
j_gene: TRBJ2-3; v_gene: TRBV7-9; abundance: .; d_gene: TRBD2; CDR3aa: CASSIASGGATDTQYF; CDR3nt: TGTGCCAGCAGCATCGCTAGCGGGGGGGCCACAGATACGCAGTATTTT
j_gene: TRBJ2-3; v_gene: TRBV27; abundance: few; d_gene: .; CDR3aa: CASSLSTGGKTFF; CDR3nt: TGTGCCAGCAGTTTATCAACGGGGGGCAAAACCTTTTTT
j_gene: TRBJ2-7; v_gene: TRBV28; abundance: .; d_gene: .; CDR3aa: CANSGQRWEEQYF; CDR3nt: TGTGCCAACTCGGGACAACGCTGGGAAGAGCAGTACTTC
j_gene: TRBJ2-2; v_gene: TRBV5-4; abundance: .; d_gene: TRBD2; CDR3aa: CASTSEVAGTGELFF; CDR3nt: TGTGCCAGCACCTCCGAGGTAGCGGGAACCGGGGAGCTGTTTTTT
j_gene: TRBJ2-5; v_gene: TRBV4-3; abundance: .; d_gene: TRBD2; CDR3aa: CASSRGLAGLETQYF; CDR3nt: TGCGCCAGCAGCCGAGGACTAGCGGGACTAGAGACCCAGTACTTC
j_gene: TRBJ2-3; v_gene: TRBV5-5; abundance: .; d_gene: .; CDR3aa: CASSLQGRTDTQYF; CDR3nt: TGTGCCAGCAGCTTGCAGGGTAGGACAGATACGCAGTATTTT
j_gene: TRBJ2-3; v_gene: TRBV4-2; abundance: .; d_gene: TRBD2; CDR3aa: CASSQGASGDSTDTQYF; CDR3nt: TGTGCCAGCAGCCAAGGGGCTAGCGGCGATAGCACAGATACGCAGTATTTT
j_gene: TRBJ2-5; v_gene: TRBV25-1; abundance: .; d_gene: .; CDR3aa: CASSEPPGEETQYF; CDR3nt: TGTGCCAGCAGTGAACCGCCAGGGGAAGAGACCCAGTACTTC
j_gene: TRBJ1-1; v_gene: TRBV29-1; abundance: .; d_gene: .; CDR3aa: CSVHSPRGDYTEAFF; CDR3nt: TGCAGTGTACACTCCCCGCGGGGTGATTACACTGAAGCTTTCTTT
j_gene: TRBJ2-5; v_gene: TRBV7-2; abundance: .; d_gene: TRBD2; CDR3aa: CASSLVVAGGPFIQETQYF; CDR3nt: TGTGCCAGCAGCTTAGTCGTAGCGGGGGGCCCATTTATCCAAGAGACCCAGTACTTC
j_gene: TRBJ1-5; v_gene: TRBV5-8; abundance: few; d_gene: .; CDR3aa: CASSPTRGFNQPQHF; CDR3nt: TGTGCCAGCAGCCCGACACGTGGATTTAATCAGCCCCAGCATTTT
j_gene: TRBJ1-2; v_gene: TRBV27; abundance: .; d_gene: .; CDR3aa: CASSLSRTANYGYTF; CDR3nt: TGTGCCAGCAGTTTATCGAGGACAGCTAACTATGGCTACACCTTC
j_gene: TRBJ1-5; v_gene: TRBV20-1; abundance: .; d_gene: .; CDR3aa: CSASSGDQPQHF; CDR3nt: TGCAGTGCTAGTTCAGGGGATCAGCCCCAGCATTTT